This T cell receptor (beta chain) was profiled in a study of T cell repertoires in cytomegalovirus infection. Whole-study context: Recently identified HLA-C-restricted and well-studied HLA-B-restricted CMV epitopes were used. Indicated by public TCR beta signatures were CMV infection and matching HLA type. Study outcomes and limitations: Identification of carriers of CMV plus the relevant HLA was achieved through cumulative public TCR beta family frequency. The ex vivo response was dominated by HLA-C-restricted CMV-specific TCR beta clonotypes.

TCRdb used MiXCR to reprocess the reads, holding one entry per CDR3 protein. Of 400,000 to 600,000 distinct CDR3 sequences in the sample, roughly 46% were seen once. In regard to this clonotype: Its specificity is unknown.

This material consisted of cultured PBMCs, taken from culture after CMV antigen stimulation. The TCR originated in a human donor in good health (CMV status not recorded). Some clones in this sample may be carry-over from other donors' samples.

CDR3: CSARTGFAEAFF. CDR3 nucleotide sequence: TGCAGTGCCAGGACAGGGTTCGCTGAAGCTTTCTTT. The chain combines TRBV20-1 with TRBJ1-1, with TRBD1 identical over 8 bases. V was pared by 6 bases and J by 6 bases, with 6 bases of the junction left unmatched. The V gene's germline CDR1 is DFQATT and CDR2 SNEGSKA (reference sequence). CDR3 length: 12 amino acids.